Presented here are 32 T cell receptor beta chains from one specimen sequenced in a study of blood T cell repertoires in COVID-19. Method: immunoSEQ multiplex PCR; TCRdb's copy keeps in-frame clones and lacks some. The sample has 140,000 or so clones; 80% to 90% are singletons. Sequences were obtained from peripheral blood. The receptors here all came from a human donor with acute or convalescent COVID-19. The donor label of this sample is uncertain.

The chain couples TRBV5-4 to TRBJ2-1; D remains ambiguous. The CDR3 is 15 residues long. CDR1 is SGHNT, CDR2 YYREEE, per germline (reference sequence). Trimming took off 0 bases at V and 0 bases at J, with 7 bases between the two ends. The CDR3 coding sequence is TGTGCCAGCAGCTTGGCAAGCCCCTCCTACAATGAGCAGTTCTTC. Translation gives CASSLASPSYNEQFF.

This clone has just one count. This chain connects TRBV6-2 or TRBV6-3 to TRBJ2-5; 9 nucleotides align to TRBD2. V gave up 2 bases and J gave up 5 bases; unmatched junction bases: 18. CDR3 length: 19 amino acids. Germline CDR1 MNHEY, CDR2 SVGEGT. CDR3 bases: TGTGCCAGCAGTTACACCCCGGTCCAAGCGGGGGGAACCCCCGAGACCCAGTACTTC. Translation gives CASSYTPVQAGGTPETQYF.

The chain carries TRBV29-1 and TRBJ1-2, with 8 bases identical to TRBD1. Trimming cost V 7 bases and J 4 bases; bases outside gene matches: 11. The CDR3 runs to 14 residues. Germline V lookup: CDR1 SQVTM, CDR2 ANQGSEA. This CDR3 is CSAPPTGAGYGYTF. The CDR3 DNA reads as TGCAGCGCTCCACCGACAGGGGCGGGCTATGGCTACACCTTC.

Worth noting for this clone: Other DNA sequences in this sample translate to the same CDR3. V gene TRBV2 combines with J gene TRBJ1-3; D perhaps matches TRBD1 (6 bases). Trimming removed 3 bases at V and 1 base at J, with 7 bases between. Germline V CDR1 and CDR2: SNHLY, FYNNEI. The CDR3 extends over 14 amino acids. The CDR3 region is CASSEGASGNTIYF. CDR3 coding DNA: TGTGCCAGCAGTGAGGGGGCGTCTGGAAACACCATATATTTT.

The CDR3 DNA is TGTGCCAGCAGCTTGGCCGGGACAGCTGGAAACACCATATATTTT. Translation: CASSLAGTAGNTIYF. The chain couples TRBV5-8 to TRBJ1-3, with TRBD1 matching over 7 bases. The V gene's germline CDR1 is SGHTS and CDR2 YDEGEE. Trimming took 0 bases from V and 2 from J; bases not matched to a gene: 2. CDR3 length equals 15 residues.

This sequence joins TRBV11-3 and TRBJ2-2, with 11 bases aligning to TRBD1. Germline V gene data show CDR1 as SGHNT and CDR2 as YENEEA. With 3 bases clipped from V and 7 bases from J, the junction kept 4 bases outside the gene matches. The CDR3 consists of 15 residues. For the CDR3, the DNA is TGTGCCAGCAGCTTTGGACAGGGGGCGGGCGGGGAGCTGTTTTTT. It specifies CASSFGQGAGGELFF.

The CDR3 DNA follows: TGTGCCAGCAGCCCGGTTGCACAGTCGACGCAGTATTTT. Amino acids: CASSPVAQSTQYF. The chain joins TRBV6-2 or TRBV6-3 to TRBJ2-3; D is ambiguous. V lost 6 bases to trimming and J lost 9 bases, with 16 bases between them. Per germline, CDR1 MNHEY and CDR2 SVGEGT. This CDR3 comprises 13 residues.

The V and J genes are TRBV7-9 and TRBJ2-7; D might be TRBD2 (6 bases). V lost 0 bases and J 2 bases, leaving 11 bases between the germline ends. The CDR3 has 15 amino acids. Germline assignment: CDR1 SEHNR and CDR2 FQNEAQ (reference sequence). CDR3 sequence reads: CASSLAWRGTYEQYF. In DNA form, the CDR3 reads TGTGCCAGCAGCTTAGCGTGGCGGGGTACCTACGAGCAGTACTTC. The full variable domain, rest sourced from reference TRBV7-9 and TRBJ2-7, is DTGVSQNPRHKITKRGQNVTFRCDPISEHNRLYWYRQTLGQGPEFLTYFQNEAQLEKSRLLSDRFSAERPKGSFSTLEIQRTEQGDSAMYLCASSLAWRGTYEQYFGPGTRLTVT.

V is TRBV24-1 and J is TRBJ2-7; 7 bases are a match to TRBD1. The CDR3 is made up of 16 amino acids. Germline values: CDR1 KGHDR, CDR2 SFDVKD. J gave up 0 bases and V 3 bases, and 7 bases lay outside the gene matches. The DNA of the CDR3 is TGTGCCACCAGTGATCCCCGGGACAGATACTCCTACGAGCAGTACTTC. Translating gives CATSDPRDRYSYEQYF.

The CDR3 loop reads CASSQRPQGEGGEQFF. The CDR3 DNA follows: TGCGCCAGCAGTCAGAGACCACAGGGGGAGGGCGGTGAGCAGTTCTTC. The rearrangement links TRBV5-1 to TRBJ2-1; D possibly corresponds to TRBD1 (8 bases). CDR1 and CDR2 from the germline V gene are SGHRS and YFSETQ. This CDR3 is 16 amino acids long. The germline V and J ends were trimmed by 5 bases and 9 bases, with 24 bases remaining between them.

The rearrangement joins TRBV11-2 to TRBJ2-2, with 8 bases that match TRBD1. The germline gives CDR1 SGHAT, CDR2 FQNNGV. CDR3 length: 14 amino acids. V dropped 5 bases and J dropped 6; count of bases not matched to a gene: 5. The CDR3, as DNA: TGTGCCAGCAGCCGGACAGGGTCGGCCGGGGAGCTGTTTTTT. It yields the protein CASSRTGSAGELFF.

The chain couples TRBV7-9 to TRBJ1-1; 7 bases map to TRBD1. Trimming removed 6 bases from V and 6 bases from J; junction bases left unmatched: 7. The CDR3 contains 13 residues. Germline lookup yields CDR1 SEHNR and CDR2 FQNEAQ (reference sequence). The CDR3 protein is CASRRQGEAEAFF. The CDR3 region has the DNA TGTGCCAGCAGGAGACAGGGAGAAGCTGAAGCTTTCTTT.

The J gene is TRBJ1-2, the V gene TRBV6-5; unclear D gene. This CDR3 is built from 14 residues. Trimming removed 3 bases at V and 4 bases at J, with 12 bases between. In germline, CDR1 is MNHEY, CDR2 SVGAGI. CDR3 nucleotides: TGTGCCAGCAGTTATTCTGAGGGTCCCTATGGCTACACCTTC. Amino acids: CASSYSEGPYGYTF.

This chain joins TRBV3-1 (or the pseudogene TRBV3-2) and TRBJ2-2; TRBD1 aligns across 9 bases. V shed 5 bases and J 5 bases; nucleotides not matched to a gene: 12. The CDR3 consists of 17 residues. Germline V gives CDR1 LGHDT, CDR2 YNNKEL (reference sequence). The CDR3 loop is CASSLRQGVLGTGELFF. DNA of the CDR3: TGTGCCAGCAGCTTACGACAGGGGGTATTAGGGACCGGGGAGCTGTTTTTT.

The CDR3 coding sequence is TGTGCCAGCAGGAGAAGTAGCGGGGAGCTGTTTTTT. Amino acid sequence: CASRRSSGELFF. This chain connects TRBV27 to TRBJ2-2; D not certain. The germline V and J ends were trimmed by 6 bases and 7 bases, with 9 bases remaining between them. Germline V CDR1 and CDR2: MNHEY, SMNVEV (reference sequence). This CDR3 region has 12 residues.

The V and J genes are TRBV15 and TRBJ2-1; TRBD2 agrees at 10 bases. Germline V lookup: CDR1 LNHNV, CDR2 YYDKDF (reference sequence). Trimming cost V 1 base and J 5 bases; bases outside gene matches: 2. This CDR3 has 15 amino acids. The CDR3 DNA is TGTGCCACCAGCAGAGTAACTAGCGGGAACAATGAGCAGTTCTTC. As protein: CATSRVTSGNNEQFF.

The chain uses TRBV5-5 and TRBJ1-6; 7 nucleotides align to TRBD1. The CDR3 consists of 16 residues. CDR1 and CDR2 from the germline V gene are SGHKS and YYEKEE (reference sequence). V shed 6 bases, J shed 1 base, and the junction held 7 bases outside the gene matches. This CDR3 is CASTSTGQSYNSPLHF. DNA of the CDR3: TGTGCCAGCACCTCGACAGGGCAATCCTATAATTCACCCCTCCACTTT.

The sample holds a few counts of this clone. The chain couples TRBV2 to TRBJ1-5; the match to TRBD1 covers 7 bases. The CDR3 contains 16 residues. With V trimmed by 5 bases and J by 3 bases, 10 bases remained unmatched. The germline V gene encodes CDR1 SNHLY and CDR2 FYNNEI. The DNA of the CDR3 is TGTGCCAGCAGTACAGGGGATCGCGGTGCCAATCAGCCCCAGCATTTT. This gives the protein CASSTGDRGANQPQHF.

This clone appeared a single time. The rearrangement joins TRBV27 to TRBJ1-1; 7 bases line up with TRBD1. Unmatched junction bases numbered 6, after V lost 7 bases and J lost 1 base. The germline gives CDR1 MNHEY, CDR2 SMNVEV (reference sequence). This CDR3 region has 14 residues. CDR3: CASKLDRENTEAFF. The DNA of the CDR3 is TGTGCCAGCAAGCTCGACAGGGAGAACACTGAAGCTTTCTTT.

The chain recombines TRBV28 with TRBJ1-2, with D uncertain. The length of the CDR3 is 13 residues. CDR1 is MDHEN and CDR2 is SYDVKM in the germline V gene. Trimming took off 6 bases at V and 0 bases at J, with 8 bases between the two ends. The CDR3 DNA reads as TGTGCCAGCAGCCAAACAGCTAACTATGGCTACACCTTC. This gives the protein CASSQTANYGYTF.

This sequence joins TRBV2 and TRBJ1-1; 7 nucleotides align to TRBD1. From germline, CDR1 is SNHLY and CDR2 FYNNEI. CDR3 length: 14 amino acids. With V trimmed by 10 bases and J by 2 bases, 10 bases remained unmatched. Written as DNA, the CDR3 is TGTGCCATCAGCAGTGGGACAGTCAACACTGAAGCTTTCTTT. Its protein product is CAISSGTVNTEAFF.

This chain connects TRBV18 to TRBJ1-4; possibly TRBD1 for D (5 bases). The CDR3 is 15 amino acids. The germline CDR1 and CDR2 sequences are KGHSH and LQKENI. V was clipped by 1 base and J by 7 bases, with 13 bases between them. CDR3 region: CASSPLGREGEKLFF. CDR3 nucleotides: TGTGCCAGCTCACCACTCGGCAGGGAGGGTGAAAAACTGTTTTTT.

This sequence joins TRBV7-9 and TRBJ1-6; D may be TRBD1 (5 bases). The V end lost 6 bases, the J end lost 9 bases, and 15 bases lay between the germline ends. Germline values: CDR1 SEHNR, CDR2 FQNEAQ (reference sequence). This CDR3 has 14 amino acids. Here the CDR3 DNA reads TGTGCCAGCAGTTTAATTTCAGGGTCTTCACCCCTCCACTTT. Protein: CASSLISGSSPLHF. Full variable domain (missing parts from reference TRBV7-9 and TRBJ1-6): DTGVSQNPRHKITKRGQNVTFRCDPISEHNRLYWYRQTLGQGPEFLTYFQNEAQLEKSRLLSDRFSAERPKGSFSTLEIQRTEQGDSAMYLCASSLISGSSPLHFGNGTRLTVT.

The V and J genes are TRBV28 and TRBJ1-3; D unclear. The germline V gene has CDR1 MDHEN and CDR2 SYDVKM. V shed 2 bases and J shed 0 bases, with 8 bases lying between them. The CDR3 consists of 15 residues. CDR3 loop: CASSLARSSGNTIYF. In DNA form, the CDR3 reads TGTGCCAGCAGTTTAGCGCGGAGCTCTGGAAACACCATATATTTT.

The gene calls are TRBV7-2 and TRBJ2-7; 8 bases map to TRBD2. The V gene's germline CDR1 is SGHTA and CDR2 FQGNSA. V lost 5 bases to trimming and J lost 7 bases; unmatched junction nucleotides: 7. The CDR3 has 13 residues. The DNA of the CDR3 is TGTGCCAGCAGCCCAGCGGGAGCTAGGGAGCAGTACGTC. It is translated as CASSPAGAREQYV.

This rearrangement joins TRBV11-2 to TRBJ2-1, with no clear D. CDR1 and CDR2 (germline): SGHAT, FQNNGV. The CDR3 is made up of 14 amino acids. V lost 1 base to trimming and J lost 14 bases, with 18 bases between them. CDR3: CASSLASNSFLEFF. In DNA, the CDR3 is TGTGCCAGCAGCTTAGCTTCGAACAGCTTTCTTGAGTTCTTC.

This clone was seen only once. This chain uses TRBV4-3 with TRBJ1-4, with TRBD1 matching over 7 bases. Germline trimming cut 4 bases from V and 5 bases from J; bases unmatched to any gene: 4. The germline V gene encodes CDR1 LGHNA and CDR2 YSLEER. This CDR3 is built from 14 residues. For the CDR3, the DNA is TGCGCCAGCAGCCCCCAGACAGGGAATGAAAAACTGTTTTTT. Protein sequence: CASSPQTGNEKLFF.

The chain employs TRBV28 and TRBJ1-4; D is undetermined. CDR3 length: 14 amino acids. Germline loops: CDR1 MDHEN, CDR2 SYDVKM. Trimming removed 6 bases at V and 3 bases at J, with 11 bases between. The CDR3 sequence: CASSERDSNEKLFF. CDR3 nucleotide sequence: TGTGCCAGCAGCGAACGAGATTCTAATGAAAAACTGTTTTTT.

The chain carries TRBV11-3 and TRBJ2-1; 14 nucleotides agree with TRBD2. Trimming cost V 1 base and J 5 bases; bases outside gene matches: 1. CDR1 is SGHNT and CDR2 is YENEEA in the germline V gene. The CDR3 runs 16 residues. The CDR3 nucleotides read TGTGCCAGCAGCTTAGGGGGACTAGCGGGGGACAATGAGCAGTTCTTC. Amino acid sequence: CASSLGGLAGDNEQFF.

The rearrangement links TRBV6-2 or TRBV6-3 to TRBJ2-7, with D possibly TRBD2 on 5 matching bases. The CDR3 sequence is 14 residues long. Germline V lookup: CDR1 MNHEY, CDR2 SVGEGT. With 0 bases removed from V and 2 bases from J, the gap between germline ends came to 8 bases. CDR3 bases: TGTGCCAGCAGTTACTCGAGGGTACCCTACGAGCAGTACTTC. Residues: CASSYSRVPYEQYF.

The chain uses TRBV2 and TRBJ1-4, with D hard to call. CDR3 length: 13 amino acids. CDR1 and CDR2 from the germline V gene are SNHLY and FYNNEI. The V gene lost 5 bases and the J gene lost 8 bases, with 12 bases spanning the gap. CDR3 DNA sequence: TGTGCCAGCAGTACCGGGGATACGGAAAAACTGTTTTTT. Its protein is CASSTGDTEKLFF.

The genes are TRBV19 and TRBJ1-6; TRBD1 agrees at 8 bases. V lost 6 bases to trimming and J lost 7 bases; unmatched junction nucleotides: 11. The CDR3 extends over 16 amino acids. Germline V gene data show CDR1 as LNHDA and CDR2 as SQIVND (reference sequence). This CDR3 is CASSLTGDPGNSPLHF. Written as DNA, the CDR3 is TGTGCCAGTAGCCTGACAGGGGATCCTGGGAATTCACCCCTCCACTTT.